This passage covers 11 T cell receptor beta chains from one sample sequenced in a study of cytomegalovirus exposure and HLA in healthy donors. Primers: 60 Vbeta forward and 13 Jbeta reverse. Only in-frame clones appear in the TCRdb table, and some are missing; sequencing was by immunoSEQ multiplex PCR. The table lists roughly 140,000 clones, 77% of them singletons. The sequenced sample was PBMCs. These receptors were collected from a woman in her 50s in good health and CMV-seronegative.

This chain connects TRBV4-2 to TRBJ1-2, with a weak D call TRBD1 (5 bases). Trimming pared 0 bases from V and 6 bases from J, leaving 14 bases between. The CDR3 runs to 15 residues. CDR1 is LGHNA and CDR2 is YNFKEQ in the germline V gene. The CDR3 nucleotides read TGTGCCAGCAGCCAAGACGGTTCACTGGGGCATGGCTACACCTTC. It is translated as CASSQDGSLGHGYTF.

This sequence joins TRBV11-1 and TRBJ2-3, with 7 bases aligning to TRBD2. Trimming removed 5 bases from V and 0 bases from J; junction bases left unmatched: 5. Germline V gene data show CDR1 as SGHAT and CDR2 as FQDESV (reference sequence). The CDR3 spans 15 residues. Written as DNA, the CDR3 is TGTGCCAGCAGCCTCAGCGGGGTTAGCACAGATACGCAGTATTTT. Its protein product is CASSLSGVSTDTQYF.

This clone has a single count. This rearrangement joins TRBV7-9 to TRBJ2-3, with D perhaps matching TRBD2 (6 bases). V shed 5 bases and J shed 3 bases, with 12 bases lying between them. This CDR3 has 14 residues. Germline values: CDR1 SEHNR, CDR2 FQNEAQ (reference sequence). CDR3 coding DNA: TGTGCCAGCAGCGGGCAGGGAGGAACAGATACGCAGTATTTT. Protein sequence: CASSGQGGTDTQYF.

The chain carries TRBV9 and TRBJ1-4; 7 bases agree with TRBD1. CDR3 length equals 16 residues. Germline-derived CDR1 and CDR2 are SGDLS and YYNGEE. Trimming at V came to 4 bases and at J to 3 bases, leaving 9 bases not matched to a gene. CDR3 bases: TGTGCCAGCAGCCCAGTGAGGGGGCCAGCTAATGAAAAACTGTTTTTT. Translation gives CASSPVRGPANEKLFF.

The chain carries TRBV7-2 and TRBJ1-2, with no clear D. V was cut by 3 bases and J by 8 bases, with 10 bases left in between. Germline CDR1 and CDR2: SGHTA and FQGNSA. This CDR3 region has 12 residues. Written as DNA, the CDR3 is TGTGCCAGCAGCTTTTCATTGAGCGGCTACACCTTC. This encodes CASSFSLSGYTF.

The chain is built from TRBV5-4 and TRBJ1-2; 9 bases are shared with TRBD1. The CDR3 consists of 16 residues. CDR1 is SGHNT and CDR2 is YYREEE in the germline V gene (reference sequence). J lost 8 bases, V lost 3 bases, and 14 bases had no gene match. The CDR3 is CASSSLLTGGDPGYTF. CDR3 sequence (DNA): TGTGCCAGCAGCTCTCTTTTAACAGGGGGCGATCCCGGCTACACCTTC.

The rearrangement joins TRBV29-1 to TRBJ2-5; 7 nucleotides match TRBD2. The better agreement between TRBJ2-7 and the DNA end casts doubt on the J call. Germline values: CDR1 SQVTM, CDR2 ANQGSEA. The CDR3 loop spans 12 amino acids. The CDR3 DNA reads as TGCAGCGTTGGGGAGGGGCGGTACGAGCAGTACTTC. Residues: CSVGEGRYEQYF.

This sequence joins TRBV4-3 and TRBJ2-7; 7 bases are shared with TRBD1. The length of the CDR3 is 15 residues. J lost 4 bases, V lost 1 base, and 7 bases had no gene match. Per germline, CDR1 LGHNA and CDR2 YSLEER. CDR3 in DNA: TGCGCCAGCAGCCAAGGTTCAGGGGGTGTATACGAGCAGTACTTC. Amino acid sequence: CASSQGSGGVYEQYF.

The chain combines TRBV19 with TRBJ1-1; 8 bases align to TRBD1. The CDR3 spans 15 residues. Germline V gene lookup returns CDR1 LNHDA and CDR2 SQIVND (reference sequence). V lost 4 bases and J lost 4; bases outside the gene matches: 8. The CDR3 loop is CASSTSGQEGTEAFF. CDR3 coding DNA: TGTGCCAGTAGTACGTCGGGACAGGAGGGCACTGAAGCTTTCTTT.

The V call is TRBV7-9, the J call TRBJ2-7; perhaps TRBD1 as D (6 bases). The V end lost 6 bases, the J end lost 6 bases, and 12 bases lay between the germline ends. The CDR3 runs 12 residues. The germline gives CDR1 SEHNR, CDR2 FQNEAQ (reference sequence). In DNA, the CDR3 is TGTGCCAGCAGATACCAGGGGTCCGAGCAGTACTTC. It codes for CASRYQGSEQYF.

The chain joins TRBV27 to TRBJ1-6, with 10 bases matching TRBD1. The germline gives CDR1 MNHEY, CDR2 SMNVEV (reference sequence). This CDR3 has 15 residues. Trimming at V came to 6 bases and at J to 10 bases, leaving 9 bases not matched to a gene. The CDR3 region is CASRPSGTGVSPLHF. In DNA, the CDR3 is TGTGCCAGCAGACCCTCCGGGACAGGGGTCTCACCCCTCCACTTT.